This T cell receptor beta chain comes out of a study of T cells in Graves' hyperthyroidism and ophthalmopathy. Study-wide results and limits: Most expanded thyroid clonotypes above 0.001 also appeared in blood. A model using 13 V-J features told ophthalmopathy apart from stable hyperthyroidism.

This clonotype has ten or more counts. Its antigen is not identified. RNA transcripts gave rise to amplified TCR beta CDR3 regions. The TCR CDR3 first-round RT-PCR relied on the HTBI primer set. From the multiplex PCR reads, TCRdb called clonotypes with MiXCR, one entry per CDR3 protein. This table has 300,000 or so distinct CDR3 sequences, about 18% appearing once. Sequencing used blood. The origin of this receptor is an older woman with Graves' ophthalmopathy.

CDR3 sequence (DNA): TGTGCCAGCTCACCCTATAAGGGGAATCAGCCCCAGCATTTT. It encodes CASSPYKGNQPQHF. The J gene is TRBJ1-5, the V gene TRBV18; a possible D gene is TRBD1 (5 bases). The CDR3 extends over 14 amino acids. Germline V CDR1 and CDR2: KGHSH, LQKENI. The germline V and J ends were trimmed by 3 bases and 4 bases, with 10 bases remaining between them.